This T cell receptor (beta chain) originates from a study of T cell repertoires and HLA-DP antigens. The overall study: One stimulator alloantigen differed from self by one groove amino acid; the other by ten. Study results and caveats: Clones undetected before culture averaged roughly 39% against one allele and approximately 51% against the other.

Germline CDR1 reads SGHTA; CDR2 reads FQGNSA. The V end was cut by 3 bases, the J end by 4 bases, with 18 bases between. CDR3 length: 16 amino acids. Amplification used primers for 54 TRBV and 13 TRBJ segments. Profiling relied on immunoSEQ multiplex PCR, and the TCRdb table lists in-frame clones only, not all of them. Altogether over 60,000 clones are present, around 77% being singletons, with the ten largest covering about 1.4%. Negative selection yielded untouched CD4+ T cells of average roughly 98% purity. Concerning this clone: Its antigen is undetermined.

The sequenced sample was CD4+ T cells from PBMCs. This TCR was sampled from a man aged 60 to 75 in good health and CMV-seronegative. This sequence joins TRBV7-2 and TRBJ1-2, with D unresolved. The CDR3 DNA follows: TGTGCCAGCAGCTTGGACTCAGACATCGCCATCTATGGCTACACCTTC. The encoded protein is CASSLDSDIAIYGYTF. The full variable domain, completed using reference TRBV7-2 and TRBJ1-2, is GAGVSQSPSNKVTEKGKDVELRCDPISGHTALYWYRQSLGQGLEFLIYFQGNSAPDKSGLPSDRFSAERTGGSVSTLTIQRTQQEDSAVYLCASSLDSDIAIYGYTFGSGTRLTVV.